Below, one T cell receptor beta chain is given with its context. Its antigen is still unknown. Cryopreserved PBMCs supplied roughly 1.8 micrograms of genomic DNA for TCR beta libraries. The data are from a study of cytotoxic CD8 clonotypes in ibrutinib-treated CLL. Study-level findings and limits: Baseline clonality exceeded age-matched healthy donors and tracked circulating CD8+ T-cell counts. Ibrutinib response saw clonality rise, and progression saw it return toward baseline.

The CDR3 is 12 residues long. Trimming took 6 bases from V and 5 from J, leaving 9 bases between them. The germline V gene has CDR1 SGHNT and CDR2 YYREEE (reference sequence). The sequencing depth, 1 in 200,000 to 1 in 1 million T cells, was the target. Clones were sequenced by immunoSEQ multiplex PCR, and TCRdb holds only the in-frame ones, with some missing. This sample has thousands of clones, with roughly three quarters found just once. J is TRBJ1-5 and V is TRBV5-4; no definite D call. The origin of this receptor is a human donor with chronic lymphocytic leukemia. The sequenced sample was PBMCs, obtained before ibrutinib treatment. The CDR3 reads CASNRDDQPQHF. The DNA for the CDR3 is TGTGCCAGCAACCGGGATGATCAGCCCCAGCATTTT.